This T cell receptor beta chain derives from a study of beta chain features in type 1 diabetes. Whole-study results and caveats: Insertions at VDJ junctions were less frequent in type 1 diabetes patients. These patients also deleted more nucleotides at the same junctions. Still unanswered here is whether HLA type influences TCRB rearrangement.

CDR3 length equals 14 residues. Trimming removed 3 bases at V and 1 base at J, with 4 bases between. Germline values: CDR1 MDHEN, CDR2 SYDVKM. Using CD45RO/CCR7/CD25/CD127/CD95/CD27, CD4+ naive, central memory, regulatory and stem cell-like memory cells were sorted. Sorted populations were all over 98% pure. The whole isolated RNA underwent reverse transcription, so sequencing captured expressed TCRB transcripts. The protocol was immunoSEQ multiplex PCR, while the TCRdb copy is restricted to in-frame clones and leaves out a portion. The table includes around 450,000 clones, about an eighth detected once. Concerning this clone: Its antigen is not identified.

This receptor was taken from a woman aged 18-29 years in good health. The source material was naive CD4+ T cells from blood. This chain links TRBV28 with TRBJ2-6; D is unresolved. The CDR3 nucleotides are TGTGCCAGCAGTTTGCTATCTGGGGCCAACGTCCTGACTTTC. Protein: CASSLLSGANVLTF.